The clone carrying this T cell receptor (beta chain) has just one count. The data are from a study of cytomegalovirus exposure and HLA in healthy donors. This CDR3 spans 15 amino acids. V lost 6 bases, J lost 9 bases, and 13 bases stayed unmatched. The germline gives CDR1 MDHEN, CDR2 SYDVKM. The PCR ran on 60 Vbeta and 13 Jbeta primers. Produced via immunoSEQ multiplex PCR; TCRdb's table is partial and in-frame only. Of over 200,000 clones listed, 77% are singletons. The clonotype originates from a woman aged 55-69 years in good health and CMV-seropositive. The J gene is TRBJ2-1, the V gene TRBV28; 8 bases are shared with TRBD2. The sample taken for sequencing was PBMCs. In nucleotides, the CDR3 is TGTGCCAGCAGCCTGTCCGGGACTAGTGAGACTGAGCAGTTCTTC. Translating gives CASSLSGTSETEQFF.